These 11 T cell receptor beta chains came from one sample sequenced in a study of T cells in Graves' hyperthyroidism and ophthalmopathy. Amplified regions were TCR beta CDR3 sequences from RNA transcripts. A set of HTBI primers served as the primers for a first-round RT-PCR of the TCR CDR3. MiXCR, run by TCRdb on the multiplex PCR reads, gives a single entry per CDR3 protein. The sample has about 640,000 distinct CDR3 sequences; about 20% are singletons. The sequencing input was blood. These receptors originate from a young man with Graves' ophthalmopathy.

The chain carries TRBV20-1 and TRBJ2-5, with D possibly matching TRBD1 (6 bases). V dropped 3 bases and J dropped 4 bases, with 21 bases sitting between them. The germline V gene encodes CDR1 DFQATT and CDR2 SNEGSKA (reference sequence). The CDR3 has 16 residues. The CDR3 DNA reads TGCAGTGCTAGGGGGGCATGGAGCCCGGCGGGAGAGACCCAGTACTTC. Translated: CSARGAWSPAGETQYF.

This clonotype was counted between two and nine times. J is TRBJ2-7 and V is TRBV28; 10 bases fit TRBD2. Germline CDR1 reads MDHEN; CDR2 reads SYDVKM. Trimming removed 6 bases from V and 5 bases from J; junction bases left unmatched: 13. CDR3 length: 16 residues. Here the CDR3 reads CASSRGGTSGDNEQYF. The DNA for the CDR3 is TGTGCCAGCAGCAGAGGGGGCACTAGCGGGGATAACGAGCAGTACTTC.

This clonotype was seen ten or more times. The V call is TRBV13, the J call TRBJ1-1; TRBD1 agrees at 10 bases. Germline CDR1 PRHDT, CDR2 FYEKMQ (reference sequence). The J segment lost 4 bases and the V segment lost 5 bases, leaving 4 bases of the junction unmatched. The CDR3 covers 14 residues. CDR3 nucleotide sequence: TGTGCCAGCAGCACCGGGACAGGGGCCACTGAAGCTTTCTTT. Its translation: CASSTGTGATEAFF.

Ten or more counts support this clonotype. This chain joins TRBV30 and TRBJ2-4, with TRBD2 matching over 9 bases. CDR1 and CDR2 from the germline V gene are GTSNPN and SVGIG (reference sequence). The CDR3 is 18 amino acids. The ends lost 0 bases at V and 0 bases at J; junction bases unmatched: 9. The DNA for the CDR3 is TGTGCCTGGAGTGTAGGGACTAGCCTCCTCCTAGCCAAAAACATTCAGTACTTC. This encodes CAWSVGTSLLLAKNIQYF.

At least ten counts were recorded for this clonotype. The J gene is TRBJ1-1, the V gene TRBV2; 7 bases agree with TRBD1. The junction had 3 bases not matched to a gene; V was cut back by 1 base and J by 1 base. CDR1 SNHLY and CDR2 FYNNEI come from the germline V gene. The length of the CDR3 is 15 residues. This CDR3 is CASSEEAGGNTEAFF. CDR3 DNA sequence: TGTGCCAGCAGTGAAGAGGCAGGGGGGAACACTGAAGCTTTCTTT.

This clonotype was counted between two and nine times. The rearrangement joins TRBV7-2 to TRBJ2-3; no definite D call. CDR1 and CDR2 from the germline V gene are SGHTA and FQGNSA. The CDR3 has 16 amino acids. Trimming stripped 5 bases from V and 0 bases from J, with 15 bases between. The CDR3 coding sequence is TGTGCCAGCAGCGTGAATATGGTCCTCAGCACAGATACGCAGTATTTT. As protein: CASSVNMVLSTDTQYF. Based on the CDR3 plus reference TRBV7-2 and TRBJ2-3, the full variable domain is GAGVSQSPSNKVTEKGKDVELRCDPISGHTALYWYRQSLGQGLEFLIYFQGNSAPDKSGLPSDRFSAERTGGSVSTLTIQRTQQEDSAVYLCASSVNMVLSTDTQYFGPGTRLTVL.

The chain uses TRBV7-9 and TRBJ1-1; no definite D call. The CDR3 spans 13 residues. The V gene's germline CDR1 is SEHNR and CDR2 FQNEAQ (reference sequence). Trimming left V 3 bases short and J 6 bases short, with 11 bases between. This CDR3 reads CASSFGVHPEAFF. As DNA, the CDR3 is TGTGCCAGCAGCTTTGGAGTTCATCCTGAAGCTTTCTTT.

On this clonotype itself: Since a much larger clone is just one base distant, this may be a read error. The genes are TRBV28 and TRBJ2-2, with 15 positions matching TRBD2. The length of the CDR3 is 18 residues. Germline CDR1 and CDR2: MDHEN and SYDVKM. CDR3 nucleotides: TGTGCCAGCAGTCCACAGGGGACTAGCGGGAGGCGGTCCGGGGGGCTGTTTTTT. It is translated as CASSPQGTSGRRSGGLFF. Variable domain in full (rest from reference TRBV28 and TRBJ2-2): DVKVTQSSRYLVKRTGEKVFLECVQDMDHENMFWYRQDPGLGLRLIYFSYDVKMKEKGDIPEGYSVSREKKERFSLILESASTNQTSMYLCASSPQGTSGRRSGGLFFGEGSRLTVL.

The chain links TRBV3-1 to TRBJ1-2, with a possible D match to TRBD1 (6 bases). The germline V gene encodes CDR1 LGHDT and CDR2 YNNKEL (reference sequence). This CDR3 comprises 18 residues. Between the trimmed V and J ends, which lost 4 bases and 1 base, there was a span of 22 bases. The CDR3 bases are TGTGCCAGCAGCCTGGGGTTCGTGGGGGGCGTAAGTAACTATGGCTACACCTTC. Its protein product is CASSLGFVGGVSNYGYTF.

This clonotype has just a few counts. The chain links TRBV7-2 to TRBJ2-7, with 8 bases fitting TRBD2. Germline CDR1 reads SGHTA; CDR2 reads FQGNSA. CDR3 length equals 13 residues. The ends lost 8 bases at V and 6 bases at J; junction bases unmatched: 9. The CDR3 reads CASSRGGSGEQYF. DNA for the CDR3: TGTGCCAGCTCACGGGGGGGATCTGGCGAGCAGTACTTC.

CDR3 nucleotides: TGTGCCAGCAGCCAGGAGGGGACAGACACTGAAGCTTTCTTT. Translating it yields CASSQEGTDTEAFF. V gene TRBV3-1 combines with J gene TRBJ1-1; 7 bases match TRBD1. V dropped 3 bases and J dropped 3; count of bases not matched to a gene: 4. CDR1 and CDR2 (germline): LGHDT, YNNKEL (reference sequence). The CDR3 contains 14 residues.